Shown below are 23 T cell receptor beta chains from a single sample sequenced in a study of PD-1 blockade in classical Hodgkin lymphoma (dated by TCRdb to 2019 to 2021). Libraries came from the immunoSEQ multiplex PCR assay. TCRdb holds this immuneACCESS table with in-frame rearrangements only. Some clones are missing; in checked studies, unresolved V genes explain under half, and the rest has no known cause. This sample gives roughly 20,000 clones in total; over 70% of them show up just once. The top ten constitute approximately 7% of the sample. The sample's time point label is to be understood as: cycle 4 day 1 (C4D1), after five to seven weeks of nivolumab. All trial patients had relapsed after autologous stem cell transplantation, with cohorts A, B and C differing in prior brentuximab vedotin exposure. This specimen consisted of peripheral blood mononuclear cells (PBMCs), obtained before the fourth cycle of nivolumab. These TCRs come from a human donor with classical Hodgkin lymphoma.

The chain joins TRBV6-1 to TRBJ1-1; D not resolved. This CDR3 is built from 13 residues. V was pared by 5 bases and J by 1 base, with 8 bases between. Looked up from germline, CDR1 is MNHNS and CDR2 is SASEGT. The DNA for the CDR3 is TGTGCCAGCAGTTTAGGCAGGAACACTGAAGCTTTCTTT. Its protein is CASSLGRNTEAFF.

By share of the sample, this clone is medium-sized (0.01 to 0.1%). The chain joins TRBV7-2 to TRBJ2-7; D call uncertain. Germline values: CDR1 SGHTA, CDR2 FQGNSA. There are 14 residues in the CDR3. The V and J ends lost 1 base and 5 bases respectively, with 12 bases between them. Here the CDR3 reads CASSLGFLENEQYF. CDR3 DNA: TGTGCCAGCAGCTTAGGATTCCTAGAGAACGAGCAGTACTTC. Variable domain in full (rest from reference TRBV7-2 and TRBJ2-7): GAGVSQSPSNKVTEKGKDVELRCDPISGHTALYWYRQSLGQGLEFLIYFQGNSAPDKSGLPSDRFSAERTGGSVSTLTIQRTQQEDSAVYLCASSLGFLENEQYFGPGTRLTVT.

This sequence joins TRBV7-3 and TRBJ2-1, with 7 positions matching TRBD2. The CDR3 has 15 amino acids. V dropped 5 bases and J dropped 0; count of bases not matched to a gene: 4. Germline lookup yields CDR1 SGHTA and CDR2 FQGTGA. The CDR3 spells CASSRDYSSYNEQFF. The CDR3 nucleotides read TGTGCCAGCAGCCGGGACTACAGCTCCTACAATGAGCAGTTCTTC. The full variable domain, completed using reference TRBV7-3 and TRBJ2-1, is GAGVSQTPSNKVTEKGKYVELRCDPISGHTALYWYRQSLGQGPEFLIYFQGTGAADDSGLPNDRFFAVRPEGSVSTLKIQRTERGDSAVYLCASSRDYSSYNEQFFGPGTRLTVL.

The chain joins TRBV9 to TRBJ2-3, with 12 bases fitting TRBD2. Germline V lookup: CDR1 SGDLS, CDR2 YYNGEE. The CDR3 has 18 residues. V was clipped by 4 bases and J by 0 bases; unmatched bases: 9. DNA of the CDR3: TGTGCCAGCAGCCCCCAGGGACTAGCGGGTACTAGCACAGATACGCAGTATTTT. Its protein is CASSPQGLAGTSTDTQYF.

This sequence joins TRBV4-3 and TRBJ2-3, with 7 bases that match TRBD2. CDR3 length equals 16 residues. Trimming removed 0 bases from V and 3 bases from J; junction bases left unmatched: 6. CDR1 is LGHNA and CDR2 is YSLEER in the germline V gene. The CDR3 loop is CASSQDGGGKTDTQYF. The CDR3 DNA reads TGCGCCAGCAGCCAAGATGGGGGGGGTAAAACAGATACGCAGTATTTT.

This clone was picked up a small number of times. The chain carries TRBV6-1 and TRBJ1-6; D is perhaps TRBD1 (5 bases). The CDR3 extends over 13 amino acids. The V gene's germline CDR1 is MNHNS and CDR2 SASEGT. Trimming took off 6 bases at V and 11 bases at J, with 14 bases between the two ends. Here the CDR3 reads CASSEQGSTPLHF. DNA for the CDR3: TGTGCCAGCAGCGAGCAGGGTTCGACACCCCTCCACTTT.

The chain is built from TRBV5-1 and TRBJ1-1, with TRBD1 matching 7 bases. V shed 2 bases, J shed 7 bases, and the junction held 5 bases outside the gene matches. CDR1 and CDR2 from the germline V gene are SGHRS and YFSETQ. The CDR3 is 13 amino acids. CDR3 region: CASSFQWDSEAFF. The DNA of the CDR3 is TGCGCCAGCAGCTTCCAATGGGACAGTGAAGCTTTCTTT.

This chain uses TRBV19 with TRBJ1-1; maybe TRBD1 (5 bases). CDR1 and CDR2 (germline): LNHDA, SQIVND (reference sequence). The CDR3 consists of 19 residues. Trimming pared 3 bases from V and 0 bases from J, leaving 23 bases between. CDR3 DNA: TGTGCCAGTAGTATCGCCTTTCCGCCACGGGGCCAAATGAACACTGAAGCTTTCTTT. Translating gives CASSIAFPPRGQMNTEAFF. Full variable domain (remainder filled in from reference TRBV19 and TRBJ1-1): DGGITQSPKYLFRKEGQNVTLSCEQNLNHDAMYWYRQDPGQGLRLIYYSQIVNDFQKGDIAEGYSVSREKKESFPLTVTSAQKNPTAFYLCASSIAFPPRGQMNTEAFFGQGTRLTVV.

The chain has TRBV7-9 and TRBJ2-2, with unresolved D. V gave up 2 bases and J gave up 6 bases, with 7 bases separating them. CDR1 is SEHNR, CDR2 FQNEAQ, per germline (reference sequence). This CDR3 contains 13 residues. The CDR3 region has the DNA TGTGCCAGCAGCTTAAGTGAGTCCGGGGAGCTGTTTTTT. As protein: CASSLSESGELFF.

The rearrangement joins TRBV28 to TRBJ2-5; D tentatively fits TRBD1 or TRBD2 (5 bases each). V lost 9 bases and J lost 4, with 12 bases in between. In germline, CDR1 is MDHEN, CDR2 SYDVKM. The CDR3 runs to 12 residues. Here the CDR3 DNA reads TGTGCCAGTCAGGGTGGGGGAGAGACCCAGTACTTC. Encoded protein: CASQGGGETQYF.

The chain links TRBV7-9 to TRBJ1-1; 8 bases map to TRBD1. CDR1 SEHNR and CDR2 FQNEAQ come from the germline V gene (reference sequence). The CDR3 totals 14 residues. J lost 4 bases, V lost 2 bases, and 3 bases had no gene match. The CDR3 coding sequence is TGTGCCAGCAGCTTAACAGGGGGGATCACTGAAGCTTTCTTT. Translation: CASSLTGGITEAFF.

CDR3 DNA: TGTGCCAGCAGTACCGTTTGGACAGGAGAAATCTTACTGGCTAGCACAGATACGCAGTATTTT. Amino acid sequence: CASSTVWTGEILLASTDTQYF. The V call is TRBV28, the J call TRBJ2-3; 7 bases are shared with TRBD1. Germline CDR1 and CDR2: MDHEN and SYDVKM. The CDR3 loop spans 21 amino acids. V was pared by 5 bases and J by 0 bases, with 23 bases of the junction left unmatched.

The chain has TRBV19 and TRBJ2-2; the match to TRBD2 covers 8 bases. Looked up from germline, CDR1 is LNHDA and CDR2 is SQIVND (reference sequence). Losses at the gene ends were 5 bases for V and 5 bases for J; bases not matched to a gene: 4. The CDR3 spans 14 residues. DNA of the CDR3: TGTGCCAGTAGTGGACAGCGGGGGACCGGGGAGCTGTTTTTT. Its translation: CASSGQRGTGELFF. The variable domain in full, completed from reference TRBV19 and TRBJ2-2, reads DGGITQSPKYLFRKEGQNVTLSCEQNLNHDAMYWYRQDPGQGLRLIYYSQIVNDFQKGDIAEGYSVSREKKESFPLTVTSAQKNPTAFYLCASSGQRGTGELFFGEGSRLTVL.

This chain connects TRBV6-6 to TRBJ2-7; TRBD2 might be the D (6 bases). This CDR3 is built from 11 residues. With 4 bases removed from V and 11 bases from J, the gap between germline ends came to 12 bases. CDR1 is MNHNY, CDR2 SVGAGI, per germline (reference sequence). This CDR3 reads CASSFQGEEYF. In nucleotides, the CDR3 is TGTGCCAGCAGTTTCCAAGGGGAGGAGTACTTC.

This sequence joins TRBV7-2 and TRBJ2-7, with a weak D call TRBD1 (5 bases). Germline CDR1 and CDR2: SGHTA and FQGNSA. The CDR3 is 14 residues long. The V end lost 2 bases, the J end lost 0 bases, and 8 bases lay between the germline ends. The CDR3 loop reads CASSLSRASYEQYF. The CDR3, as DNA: TGTGCCAGCAGCTTAAGCAGGGCCTCCTACGAGCAGTACTTC.

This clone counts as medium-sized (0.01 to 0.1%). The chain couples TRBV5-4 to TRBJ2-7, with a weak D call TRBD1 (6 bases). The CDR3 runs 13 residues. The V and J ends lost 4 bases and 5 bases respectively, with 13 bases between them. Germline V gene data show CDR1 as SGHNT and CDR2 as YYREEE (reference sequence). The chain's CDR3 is CASSTTGYDEQYF. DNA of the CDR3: TGTGCCAGCAGCACCACAGGGTATGACGAGCAGTACTTC.

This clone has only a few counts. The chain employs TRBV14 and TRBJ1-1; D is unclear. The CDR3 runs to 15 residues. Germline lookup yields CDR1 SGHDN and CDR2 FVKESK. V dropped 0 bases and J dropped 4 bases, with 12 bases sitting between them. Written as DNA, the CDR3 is TGTGCCAGCAGCCAAGAAAGACCGACGGCCACTGAAGCTTTCTTT. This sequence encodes CASSQERPTATEAFF.

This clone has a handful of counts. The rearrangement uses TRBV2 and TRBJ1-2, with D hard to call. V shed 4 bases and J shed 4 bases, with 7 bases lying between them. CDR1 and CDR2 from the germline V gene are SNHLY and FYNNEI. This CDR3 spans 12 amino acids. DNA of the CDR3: TGTGCCAGCAGTGGTCGACCCTATGGCTACACCTTC. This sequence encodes CASSGRPYGYTF.

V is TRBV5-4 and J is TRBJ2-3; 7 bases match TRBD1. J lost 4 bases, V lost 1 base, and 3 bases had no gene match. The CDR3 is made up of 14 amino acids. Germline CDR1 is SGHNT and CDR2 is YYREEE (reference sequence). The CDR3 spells CASSLRGGSDTQYF. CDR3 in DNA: TGTGCCAGCAGCTTGAGAGGGGGCTCAGATACGCAGTATTTT. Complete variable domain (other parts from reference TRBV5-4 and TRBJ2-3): ETGVTQSPTHLIKTRGQQVTLRCSSQSGHNTVSWYQQALGQGPQFIFQYYREEENGRGNFPPRFSGLQFPNYSSELNVNALELDDSALYLCASSLRGGSDTQYFGPGTRLTVL.

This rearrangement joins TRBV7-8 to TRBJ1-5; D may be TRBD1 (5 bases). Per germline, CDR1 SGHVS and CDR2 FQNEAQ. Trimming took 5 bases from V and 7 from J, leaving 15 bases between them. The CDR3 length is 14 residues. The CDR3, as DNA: TGTGCCAGCAGCCCCGTTTGGGGCTGGCAGCCCCAGCATTTT. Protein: CASSPVWGWQPQHF.

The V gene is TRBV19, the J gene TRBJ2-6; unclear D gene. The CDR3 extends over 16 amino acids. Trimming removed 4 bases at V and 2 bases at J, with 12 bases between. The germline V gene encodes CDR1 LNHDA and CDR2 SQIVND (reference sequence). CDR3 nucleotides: TGTGCCAGTAGTAGGGGAATATACCCTGGGGCCAACGTCCTGACTTTC. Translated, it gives CASSRGIYPGANVLTF.

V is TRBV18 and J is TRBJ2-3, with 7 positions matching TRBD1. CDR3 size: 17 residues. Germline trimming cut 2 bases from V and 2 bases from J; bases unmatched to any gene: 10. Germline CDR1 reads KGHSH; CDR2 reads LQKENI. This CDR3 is CASSPATGAGITDTQYF. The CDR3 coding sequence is TGTGCCAGCTCACCAGCCACAGGGGCCGGCATCACAGATACGCAGTATTTT.

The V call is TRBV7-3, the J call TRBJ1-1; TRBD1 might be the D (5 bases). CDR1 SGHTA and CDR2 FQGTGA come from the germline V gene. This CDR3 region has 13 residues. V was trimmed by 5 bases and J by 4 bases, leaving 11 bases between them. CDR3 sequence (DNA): TGTGCCAGCAGCCTGGGGGTGGGCACTGAAGCTTTCTTT. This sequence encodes CASSLGVGTEAFF.